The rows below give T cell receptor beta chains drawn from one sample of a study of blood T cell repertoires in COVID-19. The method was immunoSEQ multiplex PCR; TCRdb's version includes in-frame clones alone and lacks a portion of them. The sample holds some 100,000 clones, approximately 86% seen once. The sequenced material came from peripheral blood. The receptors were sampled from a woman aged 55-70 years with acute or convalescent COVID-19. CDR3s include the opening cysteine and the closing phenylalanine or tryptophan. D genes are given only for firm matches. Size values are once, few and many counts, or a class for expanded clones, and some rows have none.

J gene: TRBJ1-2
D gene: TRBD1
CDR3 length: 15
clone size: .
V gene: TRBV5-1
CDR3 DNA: TGCGCCAGCAGCTTGGGGGACAGGAGTAACTATGGCTACACCTTC
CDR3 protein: CASSLGDRSNYGYTF

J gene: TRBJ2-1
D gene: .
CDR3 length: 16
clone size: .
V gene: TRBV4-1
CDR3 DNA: TGCGCCAGCAGCCGCTTAGCGGCCTCGCAATTTACGGAGCAGTTCTTC
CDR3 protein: CASSRLAASQFTEQFF

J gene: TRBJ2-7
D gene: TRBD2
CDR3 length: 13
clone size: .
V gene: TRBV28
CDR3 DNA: TGTGCCACCATTAGCGGGAGCTCCTACGAGCAGTACTTC
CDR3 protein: CATISGSSYEQYF

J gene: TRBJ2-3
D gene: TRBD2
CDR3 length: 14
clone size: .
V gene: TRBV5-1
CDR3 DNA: TGCGCCAGCAGAGCGGGAGGGCCCCCAGATACGCAGTATTTT
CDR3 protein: CASRAGGPPDTQYF

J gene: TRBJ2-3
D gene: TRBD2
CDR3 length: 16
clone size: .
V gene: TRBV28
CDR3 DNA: TGTGCCAGCAGCGCTACTAGCGGGAGGCCCACAGATACGCAGTATTTT
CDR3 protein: CASSATSGRPTDTQYF

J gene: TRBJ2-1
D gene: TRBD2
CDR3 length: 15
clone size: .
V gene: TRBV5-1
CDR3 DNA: TGCGCCAGCAGCTTTTCCAGCGGGGTCTACAATGAGCAGTTCTTC
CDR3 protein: CASSFSSGVYNEQFF

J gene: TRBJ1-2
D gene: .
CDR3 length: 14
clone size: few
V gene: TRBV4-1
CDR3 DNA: TGCGCCAGCAGCCAAGCGGTCTTTGAGCCCGAATTAACCTTC
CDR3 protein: CASSQAVFEPELTF

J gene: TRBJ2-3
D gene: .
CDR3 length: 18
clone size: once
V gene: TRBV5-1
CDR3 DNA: TGCGCCAGCAGCCCGGGGGAGAGGGGTTTTGTGATCACAGATACGCAGTATTTT
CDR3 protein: CASSPGERGFVITDTQYF

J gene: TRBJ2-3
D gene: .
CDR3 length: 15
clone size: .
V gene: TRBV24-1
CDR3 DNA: TGTGCCACCAGTGATCCCGGAGGGAACACAGATACGCAGTATTTT
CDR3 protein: CATSDPGGNTDTQYF

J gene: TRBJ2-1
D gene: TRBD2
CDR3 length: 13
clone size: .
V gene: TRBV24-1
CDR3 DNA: TGTGCCACCGGCCTAGCGGGAGAAGATGAGCAGTTCTTC
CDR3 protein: CATGLAGEDEQFF

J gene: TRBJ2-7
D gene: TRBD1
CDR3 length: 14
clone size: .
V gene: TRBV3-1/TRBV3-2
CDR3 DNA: TGTGCCAGCAGCCGGGGGACAGGGCCCTACGAGCAGTACTTC
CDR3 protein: CASSRGTGPYEQYF

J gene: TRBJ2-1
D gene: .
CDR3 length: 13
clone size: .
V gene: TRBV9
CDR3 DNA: TGTGCCAGCAGCGTAGAGCCCTACAATGAGCAGTTCTTC
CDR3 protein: CASSVEPYNEQFF